The entry that follows covers one TCR beta chain sequence. The CDR3 is made up of 15 amino acids. The germline CDR1 and CDR2 sequences are SGDLS and YYNGEE. The ends were cut back, 0 bases at V and 5 bases at J, with 14 bases in the middle. The data were obtained in a study of blood T cell repertoires in COVID-19. At the level of the study: The cDNA or gDNA used as material had been derived from T cells, B-cell-depleted T cells, or PBMCs.

Original methodology: From reference gene primer amplification, estimates of nucleated cell counts were derived. Using immunoSEQ multiplex PCR, the repertoire was profiled, and TCRdb retains in-frame clones only, with some absent. V, J and clone size are those of that table, while D and trimming were read from the DNA. The sample has 99,000 or so clones, roughly 90% seen once. J is TRBJ1-1 and V is TRBV9, with D possibly TRBD1 on 5 matching bases. Sample: peripheral blood. This clonotype was sampled from a human donor in a cohort sampled during active COVID-19. CDR3 protein: CASSVGSTAGTEAFF. Here the CDR3 DNA reads TGTGCCAGCAGCGTAGGGTCGACAGCAGGAACTGAAGCTTTCTTT.